This TCR beta chain was sequenced for a study of somatic mutations in cytotoxic T cells in rheumatoid arthritis (dated by TCRdb to about 2017). In terms of the full investigation: Patient peripheral blood (30 ml EDTA) was drawn right after diagnosis and before any treatment started. TCRB deep sequencing covered over 55 patients with rheumatoid arthritis along with about 20 healthy controls. Patients and controls did not essentially differ in median age, which was nearly identical between the groups. The study asked whether expanded CD8+ T-cell clones in newly diagnosed, untreated rheumatoid arthritis carry somatic mutations, and used TCRB deep sequencing to characterize clonality. Some T-cell populations stained with V beta antibodies were sorted by flow on a FACSAria II or Sony SH800 to nearly 100% purity, with sorted V beta1+ cells additionally subjected to TCRB sequencing.

On an AutoMACS, CD4+ and CD8+ cells were isolated via positive magnetic bead selection, and their purity was verified by flow cytometry. After a first flow cytometry screen using a TCR V beta antibody panel, clonal expansions were characterized through TCRB deep sequencing of sorted CD8+ fractions. Peripheral blood mononuclear cells were isolated by Ficoll-Paque PLUS density gradient separation. Nucleospin Tissue or Tissue XS kits were used to extract DNA from CD4-enriched, CD8-enriched or PBMC samples, and a Qubit 2.0 fluorometer was used for quantification. V and J are truncated by 2 bases and 3 bases respectively, leaving an intervening sequence of 15 bases. CDR1 and CDR2 were assigned from the germline V gene as SGDLS and YYNGEE. Inclusive of the bounding cysteine and phenylalanine, the CDR3 is 15 residues long. Of all the DNA, just the CDR3 is kept, 45 bases in frame from base 1. The immunoSEQ assay was applied to genomic DNA for TCRB CDR3 sequencing. The paper's processing steps were these. When patient CD8+ clones exceeding 1% were checked against published virus-specific TCRB sequences, only a few matched. Analyses were restricted to productive TCRB rearrangements. Defining a clone by its unique TCRB CDR3 sequence, the study calculated clonality as a productive clonality index derived from Shannon entropy. The template counts of each clone relative to the total templates per sample were used to calculate repertoire overlap between two samples. Flow cytometry-measured V-gene usage correlated with V-gene usage from TCRB sequencing, with a Spearman r of roughly 0.56. The immuneACCESS repertoire file appears here via TCRdb, limited to in-frame rearrangements. These files lack a portion of the clones; in checked studies, under half of the deficit traces to unresolved V genes, and the cause of the others is not known. V and J calls and clone size follow that table, whereas D and trimming were derived from the DNA. The sample table records some 20,000 clones; roughly two thirds of these occur just once. The ten largest clonotypes hold over 15% of the sample.

Findings and caveats that apply to the study as a whole: In about an eighth of the roughly 60 patients, more than 20% of CD8+ cells belonged to the largest CD8+ clone, while several identical CD8+ TCRB sequences were shared between blood and synovial fluid. Rheumatoid arthritis patients and age-matched healthy controls did not significantly differ in CD8+ T-cell clonality. An increase of CD8+ clonality with age was seen in patients (Spearman r of about 0.49) but not in healthy controls. The slight underrepresentation of TRBV07 in patients was not corrected for multiple comparisons. The expanded CD8+ clones had unknown antigen targets, and not appearing in virus-specific databases did not rule out that they were virus-specific.

Note on this clone: Its antigen is not yet known. The input lacks base qualities; no much larger clone sits a single base away.

The TCR sequence derives from an adult with rheumatoid arthritis. The rearrangement combines TRBV9 with TRBJ2-7; D gene: possibly TRBD1, on 7 matching bases. The source material was CD8+ T cells sorted from blood. The DNA sequence is given as TGTGCCAGCAGCGTTCGGGCAGGGGGGATCTACGAGCAGTACTTC. Its translation reads: CASSVRAGGIYEQYF.